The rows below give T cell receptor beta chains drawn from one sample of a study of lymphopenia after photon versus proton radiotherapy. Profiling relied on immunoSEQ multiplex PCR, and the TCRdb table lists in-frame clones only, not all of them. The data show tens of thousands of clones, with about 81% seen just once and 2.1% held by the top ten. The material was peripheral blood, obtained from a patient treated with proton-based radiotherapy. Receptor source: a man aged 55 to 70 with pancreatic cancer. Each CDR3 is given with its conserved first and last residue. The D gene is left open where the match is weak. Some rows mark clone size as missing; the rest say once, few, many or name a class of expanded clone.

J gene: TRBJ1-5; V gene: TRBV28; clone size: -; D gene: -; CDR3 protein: CASSRLRGRDQPQHF; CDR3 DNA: TGTGCCAGCAGCCGTCTAAGGGGTCGGGATCAGCCCCAGCATTTT
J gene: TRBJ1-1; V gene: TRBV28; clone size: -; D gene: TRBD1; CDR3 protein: CASSFARGRPMNTEAFF; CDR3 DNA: TGTGCCAGCAGTTTCGCTAGGGGGCGACCCATGAACACTGAAGCTTTCTTT
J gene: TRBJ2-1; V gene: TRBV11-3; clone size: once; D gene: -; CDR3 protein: CASSLDESGQQFF; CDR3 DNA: TGTGCCAGCAGCTTAGACGAATCGGGACAGCAGTTCTTC
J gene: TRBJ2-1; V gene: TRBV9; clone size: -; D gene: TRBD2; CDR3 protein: CASSNTLAGGSYNEQFF; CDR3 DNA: TGTGCCAGCAGCAATACACTAGCGGGAGGTTCCTACAATGAGCAGTTCTTC
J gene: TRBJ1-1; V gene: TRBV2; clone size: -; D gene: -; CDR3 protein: CASSPRTGGSRFF; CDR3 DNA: TGTGCCAGCAGTCCCAGGACGGGGGGTTCGCGTTTCTTT
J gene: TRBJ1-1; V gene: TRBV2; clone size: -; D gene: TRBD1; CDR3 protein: CASLGQEKSTEAFF; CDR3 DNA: TGTGCCAGCTTGGGACAGGAAAAATCCACTGAAGCTTTCTTT
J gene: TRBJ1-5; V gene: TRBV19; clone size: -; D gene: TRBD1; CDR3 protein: CASSIGFDRVGQPQHF; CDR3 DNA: TGTGCCAGTAGCATAGGGTTTGACAGGGTGGGTCAGCCCCAGCATTTT
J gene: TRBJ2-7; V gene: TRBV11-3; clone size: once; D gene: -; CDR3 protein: CASSARGQGYEQYF; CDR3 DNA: TGTGCCAGCAGCGCCCGGGGCCAGGGATACGAGCAGTACTTC
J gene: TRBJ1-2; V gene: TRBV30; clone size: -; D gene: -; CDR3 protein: CAWKAGDYGYTF; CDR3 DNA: TGTGCCTGGAAGGCAGGAGACTATGGCTACACCTTC
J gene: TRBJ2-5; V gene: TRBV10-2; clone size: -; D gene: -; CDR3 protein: CASSEIGPETQYF; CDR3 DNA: TGCGCCAGCAGTGAGATCGGCCCAGAGACCCAGTACTTC
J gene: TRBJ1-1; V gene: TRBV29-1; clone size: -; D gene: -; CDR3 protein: CSVALTGTTEAFF; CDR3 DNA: TGCAGCGTTGCCTTAACAGGGACAACTGAAGCTTTCTTT
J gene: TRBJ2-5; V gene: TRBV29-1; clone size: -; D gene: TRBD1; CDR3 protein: CSGQGYKETQYF; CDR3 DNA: TGCAGCGGACAGGGTTATAAGGAGACCCAGTACTTC
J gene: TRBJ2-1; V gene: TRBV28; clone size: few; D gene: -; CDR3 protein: CASSLGSKYNEQFF; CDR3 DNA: TGTGCCAGCAGTTTGGGTAGCAAATACAATGAGCAGTTCTTC
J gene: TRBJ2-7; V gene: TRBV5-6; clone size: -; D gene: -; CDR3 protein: CASGKGTYEQYF; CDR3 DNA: TGTGCCAGCGGCAAGGGGACCTACGAGCAGTACTTC
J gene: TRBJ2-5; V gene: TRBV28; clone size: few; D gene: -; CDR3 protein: CASSRWTLGRTETQYF; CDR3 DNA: TGTGCCAGCAGTCGATGGACTCTAGGAAGGACGGAGACCCAGTACTTC
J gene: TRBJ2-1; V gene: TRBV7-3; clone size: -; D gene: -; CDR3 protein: CASSPGTGPYNEQFF; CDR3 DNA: TGTGCCAGCAGCCCCGGTACCGGGCCTTACAATGAGCAGTTCTTC
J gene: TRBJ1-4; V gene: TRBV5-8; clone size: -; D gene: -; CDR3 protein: CASNEEGGRKKLFF; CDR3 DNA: TGTGCCAGCAATGAAGAGGGCGGTCGGAAAAAACTGTTTTTT
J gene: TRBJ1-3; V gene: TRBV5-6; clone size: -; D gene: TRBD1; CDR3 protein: CASSLSPGGGNTIYF; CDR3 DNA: TGTGCCAGCAGCTTGTCTCCAGGGGGAGGAAACACCATATATTTT